This TCR beta chain is drawn from a study of blood T cell repertoires in COVID-19. Study-level information: The origin of the acute and convalescent COVID-19 samples was the United States, Italy and Spain.

Participants were aged roughly 18 to 90 years, lived in around 22 US areas, and enrolled virtually. Recovered status applied to Cohort 3 donors who had two consecutive negative PCRs. It also applied to those with clearance or with symptom resolution. This clone came up once. The data were produced by immunoSEQ multiplex PCR, yet TCRdb's version contains in-frame clones alone and is incomplete. Of some 500,000 clones in the sample, roughly 90% were seen once. This CDR3 is 14 amino acids long. Trimming removed 9 bases from V and 3 bases from J; junction bases left unmatched: 2. The V gene's germline CDR1 is ENHRY and CDR2 SYGVKD.

The chain couples TRBV10-3 to TRBJ2-1; 13 nucleotides line up with TRBD2. The sample taken for sequencing was PBMCs or T cells enriched from blood (not recorded which). The sequence was obtained from a woman aged 35 to 49 who had recovered from COVID-19. The CDR3 bases are TGTGCCATTAGGACTAGCGGGGGCTACAATGAGCAGTTCTTC. It codes for CAIRTSGGYNEQFF.